This T cell receptor beta chain was documented in a study of T cells in localized non-small cell lung cancer (TCRdb year 2020). For the study in its entirety: Comparing tumors with uninvolved tumor-adjacent lungs, the study looked at the T cell repertoires of fewer than 250 patients with early-stage NSCLC. The cohort was made up of some 240 treatment-naive NSCLC patients whose localized lung tumors had been resected. NSCLC patients had a mean age of approximately 66 years, and 120 to 150 were male and 107 female. Study-wide conclusions, independent of this receptor: A median of around 57 of the top 100 tumor clones turned up in the paired uninvolved adjacent lung, and under 30 of those clones also ranked among the top 100 of that same adjacent lung. Because multi-region sequencing of the tumors was not done, intratumor heterogeneity could not be ruled out. Longer overall survival was associated with higher blood T cell density, whereas shorter survival was associated with higher adjacent-lung clonality. Because the study design was exploratory, TCR variables were selected using unadjusted p-values without false-discovery rate correction. Uninvolved tumor-adjacent lung showed the highest T cell clonality, higher than tumor, which suggests more focused antigenic responses in the uninvolved tumor-adjacent lung.

The CDR3 holds 13 amino acids from the cysteine to the phenylalanine. Solely the CDR3 DNA is kept, with 39 bases framed from the first base. The junction carries 6 bases between V and J, which are trimmed by 4 bases and 0 bases respectively. CDR1 and CDR2 were assigned from the germline V gene as ENHRY and SYGVKD. At diagnosis, peripheral blood, uninvolved tumor-adjacent lung and tumor were collected and were preserved as a mix of fresh-frozen and FFPE material. For TCR repertoire profiling, blood samples were analyzed in the form of peripheral blood mononuclear cells. For this clone: This receptor's antigen is unknown. There are no base qualities to consult, and no much larger clone falls within one base.

The immunoSEQ Assay was used to sequence TCR beta CDR3 regions from DNA. Under the source paper's analysis protocol: T cell density was computed as TCR beta template counts normalized to usable DNA estimated by amplifying housekeeping genes. Using the preseqR package, richness was estimated by extrapolating to 120,000 templates for tissue samples and 400,000 templates for PBMC samples. Clonality was taken to be one minus Pielou's evenness. Differential abundance testing on productive amino-acid clonotypes, with a minimum total count of 5 and an alpha of 0.1, was used to identify tissue-enriched TCRs. The Jaccard Index and the Morisita Overlap Index were used to quantify repertoire overlap between compartments. GLIPH clustered TCR beta CDR3s with public tetramer-defined viral CDR3s; viral motifs required at least three viral sequences plus V-gene enrichment. The immuneACCESS repertoire file appears here via TCRdb, limited to in-frame rearrangements. These files lack a portion of the clones; in checked studies, under half of the deficit traces to unresolved V genes, and the cause of the others is not known. V, J and clone size are those of that table, while D and trimming were read from the DNA. Recorded for this sample are roughly 36,000 clones; 79% of them occurred a single time. The ten most abundant clones make up 30% to 40% of the sample.

Sequenced here: PBMCs, sampled before any cancer treatment. The receptor was isolated from a woman aged 35 to 75 with stage II squamous cell lung carcinoma. The rearranged segments are TRBV10-3 and TRBJ1-1; the D gene identity is not certain. The DNA is as follows: TGTGCCATCAGTGGGACGGTGAACACTGAAGCTTTCTTT. Its amino acids are CAISGTVNTEAFF.